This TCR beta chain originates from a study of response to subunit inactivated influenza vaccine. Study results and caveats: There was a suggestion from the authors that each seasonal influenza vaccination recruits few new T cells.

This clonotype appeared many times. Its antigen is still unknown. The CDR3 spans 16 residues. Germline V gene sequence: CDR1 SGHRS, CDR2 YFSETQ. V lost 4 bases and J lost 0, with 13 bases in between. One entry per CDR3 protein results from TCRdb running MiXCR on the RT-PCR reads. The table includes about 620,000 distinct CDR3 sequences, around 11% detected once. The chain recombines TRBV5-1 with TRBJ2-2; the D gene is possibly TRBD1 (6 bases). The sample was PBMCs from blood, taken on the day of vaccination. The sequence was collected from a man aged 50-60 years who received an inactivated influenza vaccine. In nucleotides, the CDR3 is TGCGCCAGCAGCCACCTGACAGGATCGAACACCGGGGAGCTGTTTTTT. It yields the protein CASSHLTGSNTGELFF.